Below, 20 T cell receptor beta chains from the same sample are listed, as sequenced in a study of CD8 T cells in Susac syndrome. After extraction with the RNeasy kit, roughly 0.45 to 1 ug of the RNA was reverse transcribed using random hexamers. TCRdb independently ran MiXCR on the immunoSEQ multiplex PCR reads; one entry per CDR3 protein. The sample has about 100,000 distinct CDR3 sequences, around 96% seen once. Source material: CD8+ T cells from PBMCs. Receptors were obtained from a human donor with Susac syndrome.

This sequence joins TRBV20-1 and TRBJ1-1, with D unresolved. Trimming removed 0 bases at V and 8 bases at J, with 22 bases between. CDR3 length: 16 amino acids. Germline assignment: CDR1 DFQATT and CDR2 SNEGSKA (reference sequence). CDR3 amino acids: CSARDRREPEMAEAFF. In DNA, the CDR3 is TGCAGTGCTAGAGATCGACGGGAACCGGAGATGGCCGAAGCTTTCTTT.

V and J are TRBV5-4 and TRBJ2-6; 8 bases match TRBD1. The CDR3 runs 16 residues. CDR1 is SGHNT, CDR2 YYREEE, per germline (reference sequence). After removal of 3 bases from V and 2 bases from J, the junction contained 4 bases not matched to a gene. CDR3 region: CASSSPTGAGANVLTF. The CDR3 nucleotides read TGTGCCAGCAGCTCGCCGACAGGGGCTGGGGCCAACGTCCTGACTTTC.

This chain connects TRBV5-6 to TRBJ2-1, with 7 bases fitting TRBD1. J was trimmed by 6 bases and V by 4 bases; bases with no gene match: 7. The CDR3 loop spans 14 amino acids. Germline CDR1 and CDR2: SGHDT and YYEEEE. The CDR3 here is CASSLTGFVNEQFF. CDR3 coding DNA: TGTGCCAGCAGCCTGACAGGGTTCGTCAATGAGCAGTTCTTC.

CDR3 sequence: CSASERGDEQFF. The CDR3 nucleotides read TGCAGTGCTAGCGAGAGGGGGGATGAGCAGTTCTTC. The rearrangement links TRBV20-1 to TRBJ2-1; tentatively, D is TRBD1 or TRBD2 (6 bases each). Germline V gives CDR1 DFQATT, CDR2 SNEGSKA (reference sequence). Trimming stripped 3 bases from V and 8 bases from J, with 11 bases between. The CDR3 sequence is 12 residues long.

This chain links TRBV28 with TRBJ1-3, with 10 bases lining up with TRBD1. The germline V gene encodes CDR1 MDHEN and CDR2 SYDVKM. Trimming took 8 bases from V and 2 from J; bases not matched to a gene: 0. This CDR3 is built from 13 residues. CDR3 sequence (DNA): TGTGCCAGCGGGACAGGGGCTGGAAACACCATATATTTT. It specifies CASGTGAGNTIYF. The whole variable domain, filled in from reference TRBV28 and TRBJ1-3, reads DVKVTQSSRYLVKRTGEKVFLECVQDMDHENMFWYRQDPGLGLRLIYFSYDVKMKEKGDIPEGYSVSREKKERFSLILESASTNQTSMYLCASGTGAGNTIYFGEGSWLTVV.

The V call is TRBV20-1, the J call TRBJ2-5; possibly TRBD2 for D (5 bases). Deletions cut 6 bases from V and 5 bases from J, with 10 bases between. There are 11 residues in the CDR3. Germline V gives CDR1 DFQATT, CDR2 SNEGSKA (reference sequence). This CDR3 is CSAPEGETQYF. Here the CDR3 DNA reads TGCAGTGCCCCCGAGGGCGAGACCCAGTACTTC.

The genes are TRBV9 and TRBJ2-7; the match to TRBD1 covers 7 bases. V was clipped by 4 bases and J by 4 bases; unmatched bases: 8. CDR3 length: 14 residues. Germline lookup yields CDR1 SGDLS and CDR2 YYNGEE. The CDR3 bases are TGTGCCAGCAGCCCCGGGACAGATCCGTACGAGCAGTACTTC. It is translated as CASSPGTDPYEQYF.

This clonotype was observed once. The chain recombines TRBV15 with TRBJ2-1, with 11 positions matching TRBD2. Germline V lookup: CDR1 LNHNV, CDR2 YYDKDF (reference sequence). The CDR3 length is 15 residues. V lost 8 bases to trimming and J lost 3 bases; unmatched junction nucleotides: 6. CDR3 amino acids: CATGTGTSGYNEQFF. The DNA of the CDR3 is TGTGCCACCGGAACCGGGACTAGCGGCTACAATGAGCAGTTCTTC.

V and J are TRBV6-4 and TRBJ1-2, with D possibly being TRBD1 (6 bases). The V gene's germline CDR1 is MRHNA and CDR2 SNTAGT. Deletions cut 8 bases from V and 4 bases from J, with 11 bases between. CDR3 length equals 12 residues. The CDR3 sequence: CASWTEIYGYTF. Written as DNA, the CDR3 is TGTGCCAGCTGGACAGAAATCTATGGCTACACCTTC.

The V call is TRBV3-1, the J call TRBJ1-2; D gene ambiguous. Germline CDR1 reads LGHDT; CDR2 reads YNNKEL (reference sequence). V was shortened by 1 base and J by 6 bases, with 12 bases between the two germline ends. The length of the CDR3 is 14 residues. CDR3 protein: CASSQGGRSNGYTF. The CDR3 DNA follows: TGTGCCAGCAGCCAAGGTGGCAGGTCGAATGGCTACACCTTC.

The chain is built from TRBV6-5 and TRBJ1-2; TRBD1 might be the D (6 bases). The V gene lost 6 bases and the J gene lost 3 bases, with 14 bases spanning the gap. Germline V gene data show CDR1 as MNHEY and CDR2 as SVGAGI. This CDR3 is built from 14 residues. The CDR3 protein is CASRDTGFDYGYTF. The CDR3 nucleotides are TGTGCCAGCAGAGATACAGGGTTTGACTATGGCTACACCTTC.

The chain recombines TRBV28 with TRBJ2-7; 9 positions agree with TRBD2. The ends lost 8 bases at V and 2 bases at J; junction bases unmatched: 4. The V gene's germline CDR1 is MDHEN and CDR2 SYDVKM. CDR3 size: 13 residues. DNA for the CDR3: TGTGCCAGCGGACTAGCGTCGACCTACGAGCAGTACTTC. Translation: CASGLASTYEQYF.

This chain connects TRBV15 to TRBJ2-5; perhaps TRBD1 as D (6 bases). Germline-derived CDR1 and CDR2 are LNHNV and YYDKDF (reference sequence). The CDR3 covers 13 residues. The ends were cut back, 1 base at V and 7 bases at J, with 10 bases in the middle. The CDR3: CATSRVGAGTQYF. The DNA for the CDR3 is TGTGCCACCAGCAGAGTGGGGGCCGGGACCCAGTACTTC.

The V and J genes are TRBV20-1 and TRBJ2-6; D is uncertain. V was clipped by 1 base and J by 0 bases, with 13 bases between them. The CDR3 is 17 amino acids. CDR1 DFQATT and CDR2 SNEGSKA come from the germline V gene (reference sequence). The CDR3 region is CSARATGGVSGANVLTF. The CDR3 nucleotides are TGCAGTGCTAGAGCCACCGGTGGGGTCTCTGGGGCCAACGTCCTGACTTTC.

This clonotype was found once. This chain links TRBV7-9 with TRBJ2-1; no firm D call. The CDR3 is made up of 14 amino acids. V lost 6 bases to trimming and J lost 5 bases, with 14 bases between them. Looked up from germline, CDR1 is SEHNR and CDR2 is FQNEAQ (reference sequence). This CDR3 is CASSKTDGHNEQFF. In DNA, the CDR3 is TGTGCCAGCAGTAAGACGGACGGCCACAATGAGCAGTTCTTC.

The genes are TRBV12-3 or TRBV12-4 and TRBJ2-1; D possibly corresponds to TRBD2 (5 bases). This CDR3 contains 15 residues. The V end was cut by 6 bases, the J end by 9 bases, with 21 bases between. CDR3: CASRGLPGDSAEQFF. The CDR3 bases are TGTGCCAGCAGAGGGCTCCCCGGGGATTCGGCTGAGCAGTTCTTC.

This clonotype has just one count. The gene calls are TRBV20-1 and TRBJ1-1; 7 bases agree with TRBD1. The CDR3 is 13 residues long. The ends lost 6 bases at V and 4 bases at J; junction bases unmatched: 8. Germline V lookup: CDR1 DFQATT, CDR2 SNEGSKA (reference sequence). The CDR3 loop reads CSATTGAVTEAFF. CDR3 nucleotides: TGCAGTGCCACAACAGGGGCAGTCACTGAAGCTTTCTTT.

The chain carries TRBV5-1 and TRBJ2-7, with 8 positions matching TRBD2. Per the germline V gene, CDR1 is SGHRS and CDR2 is YFSETQ. V lost 0 bases to trimming and J lost 0 bases; unmatched junction nucleotides: 2. CDR3 size: 15 residues. In DNA form, the CDR3 reads TGCGCCAGCAGCTTGGAAGGGACTAGCTCCTACGAGCAGTACTTC. Translation gives CASSLEGTSSYEQYF.

V and J are TRBV12-5 and TRBJ2-1; D is uncertain. V was cut by 5 bases and J by 3 bases, with 8 bases left in between. This CDR3 has 13 residues. Germline loops: CDR1 LGHNT, CDR2 FRNRAP. The CDR3 DNA follows: TGTGCTAGTGGTCCGGCAGACTACAATGAGCAGTTCTTC. It translates to CASGPADYNEQFF. The variable domain in full, with the rest retrieved from reference TRBV12-5 and TRBJ2-1, is DARVTQTPRHKVTEMGQEVTMRCQPILGHNTVFWYRQTMMQGLELLAYFRNRAPLDDSGMPKDRFSAEMPDATLATLKIQPSEPRDSAVYFCASGPADYNEQFFGPGTRLTVL.

The V gene is TRBV28, the J gene TRBJ2-5; D perhaps matches TRBD1 (6 bases). CDR3 length: 16 amino acids. Germline CDR1 is MDHEN and CDR2 is SYDVKM. The ends were cut back, 6 bases at V and 4 bases at J, with 21 bases in the middle. CDR3 sequence (DNA): TGTGCCAGCAGCCTAAGGGGTCCAGGACAGTCAGAGACCCAGTACTTC. Translated, it gives CASSLRGPGQSETQYF.